This TCR beta chain appears in the sequencing data of a study of blood T cell repertoires in COVID-19. The wider study: The United States, Italy and Spain were the sources of the acute and convalescent COVID-19 samples.

Germline lookup yields CDR1 SEHNR and CDR2 FQNEAQ (reference sequence). V lost 8 bases and J lost 7; bases outside the gene matches: 13. The CDR3 loop spans 15 amino acids. Per the study methods: Amplification from reference gene primers served as the basis for estimated nucleated cell counts. TCRdb keeps only in-frame clones here, not all; method: immunoSEQ multiplex PCR. V and J calls and clone size are as listed in that table; D and trimming were resolved from the DNA. Among 130,000 or so clones listed, approximately 84% were seen once. The chain has TRBV7-9 and TRBJ2-1; TRBD2 aligns across 8 bases. Material for sequencing was peripheral blood. The sequence was collected from a man aged 60-69 years with acute or convalescent COVID-19. CDR3 sequence (DNA): TGTGCCAGCTCACCCAGGACTAGCAATAGAAATGAGCAGTTCTTC. It translates to CASSPRTSNRNEQFF.